This note documents a single TCR beta chain sequence. The sample belongs to a study of blood T cell repertoires in COVID-19. Germline V gene data show CDR1 as LGHDT and CDR2 as YNNKEL (reference sequence). This CDR3 has 18 amino acids. V lost 4 bases, J lost 4 bases, and 12 bases stayed unmatched. TCRdb keeps only in-frame clones here, not all; method: immunoSEQ multiplex PCR. Here the sample spans fewer than 350,000 clones, roughly nine tenths being singletons. The rearrangement joins TRBV3-1 (or the pseudogene TRBV3-2) to TRBJ2-3; 12 bases line up with TRBD2. This receptor was obtained from a woman aged 25 to 39 with COVID-19, enrolled during active disease. Sequenced sample: peripheral blood. The CDR3 sequence is CASSPTPPSGGAPDTQYF. Written as DNA, the CDR3 is TGTGCCAGCAGCCCCACCCCGCCTAGCGGGGGGGCCCCAGATACGCAGTATTTT.